One sample yielded the 30 T cell receptor beta chains listed below, sequenced in a study of T cell repertoires in cytomegalovirus infection. Each CDR3 protein gets one entry after TCRdb re-called the reads with MiXCR. The table has under 200,000 distinct CDR3 sequences, 28% seen once. Source material: PBMCs. These receptors were collected from a human donor in good health (CMV status not recorded). Some clones in this sample may be carry-over from other donors' samples.

The gene calls are TRBV7-4 and TRBJ1-1; 7 positions agree with TRBD1. Germline V gene sequence: CDR1 SGHVT, CDR2 SQSDAQ. Trimming took 5 bases from V and 5 from J; bases not matched to a gene: 8. The CDR3 is made up of 14 amino acids. CDR3 coding DNA: TGTGCCAGCAGCCCACGGGAGGGGGCAACTGAAGCTTTCTTT. This translates into CASSPREGATEAFF.

This clonotype was counted a few times. This sequence joins TRBV12-3 or TRBV12-4 and TRBJ2-2; D gene unclear. The CDR3 covers 13 residues. V lost 1 base and J lost 7, with 7 bases in between. The CDR3 sequence is CASSLGVFGELFF. As DNA, the CDR3 is TGTGCCAGCAGTTTAGGGGTATTCGGGGAGCTGTTTTTT.

The sample holds many counts of this clonotype. The rearrangement links TRBV7-8 to TRBJ1-4; D is undetermined. CDR3 length: 16 amino acids. Trimming pared 4 bases from V and 4 bases from J, leaving 16 bases between. Germline CDR1 is SGHVS and CDR2 is FQNEAQ. CDR3 sequence reads: CASSSKRVSFNEKLFF. The CDR3 region has the DNA TGTGCCAGCAGCTCGAAGAGAGTCAGCTTTAATGAAAAACTGTTTTTT.

V and J are TRBV4-1 and TRBJ1-2; 8 nucleotides agree with TRBD1. Germline V gene lookup returns CDR1 MGHRA and CDR2 YSYEKL. V was pared by 0 bases and J by 4 bases, with 4 bases of the junction left unmatched. This CDR3 has 15 amino acids. The CDR3, as DNA: TGCGCCAGCAGCCAAGAGGCAGGGGGCTTCTATGGCTACACCTTC. Its protein product is CASSQEAGGFYGYTF.

This clonotype was seen more than once but under ten times. V and J are TRBV2 and TRBJ1-1; 7 bases are shared with TRBD1. The CDR3 covers 13 residues. The junction had 6 bases not matched to a gene; V was cut back by 6 bases and J by 5 bases. Germline V lookup: CDR1 SNHLY, CDR2 FYNNEI. The CDR3 here is CASRTGVGTEAFF. For the CDR3, the DNA is TGTGCCAGCAGAACAGGGGTAGGGACTGAAGCTTTCTTT.

The J gene is TRBJ2-2, the V gene TRBV2; D not certain. Germline V CDR1 and CDR2: SNHLY, FYNNEI. The V end was cut by 4 bases, the J end by 1 base, with 7 bases between. The CDR3 contains 14 residues. This chain's CDR3 is CASSGSGNTGELFF. The CDR3 coding sequence is TGTGCCAGCAGTGGGTCAGGGAACACCGGGGAGCTGTTTTTT.

This clonotype turned up a few times. The chain carries TRBV6-5 and TRBJ2-6; D may be TRBD1 or TRBD2 (6 bases each). The CDR3 spans 19 residues. Trimming cost V 2 bases and J 1 base, with 18 bases left between them. The germline CDR1 and CDR2 sequences are MNHEY and SVGAGI. CDR3 nucleotide sequence: TGTGCCAGCAGTTACAATAGTGAGGGGGGAACTTCTGGGGCCAACGTCCTGACTTTC. This encodes CASSYNSEGGTSGANVLTF.

This clonotype has just a few counts. One junction end does not reproduce the germline sequence, and a read error may be involved. V and J are TRBV12-3 or TRBV12-4 and TRBJ2-1; 8 bases are a match to TRBD2. The CDR3 covers 13 residues. Here the CDR3 reads CASTRGGRDEQFF. Written as DNA, the CDR3 is TGTGCCAGCACCCGGGGGGGCCGTGATGAGCAGTTTTTC.

The J gene is TRBJ2-5, the V gene TRBV5-4, with D perhaps matching TRBD1 (6 bases). This CDR3 has 15 residues. Germline CDR1 and CDR2: SGHNT and YYREEE (reference sequence). Trimming removed 6 bases from V and 3 bases from J, with 18 bases in between. The CDR3 DNA sequence: TGTGCCAGCAACCACCCCGACAGGCGGGAAGAGACCCAGTACTTC. Its translation is CASNHPDRREETQYF. Full variable domain (outside the CDR3, taken from reference TRBV5-4 and TRBJ2-5): ETGVTQSPTHLIKTRGQQVTLRCSSQSGHNTVSWYQQALGQGPQFIFQYYREEENGRGNFPPRFSGLQFPNYSSELNVNALELDDSALYLCASNHPDRREETQYFGPGTRLLVL.

The sample holds many counts of this clonotype. This chain links TRBV25-1 with TRBJ2-1; 8 nucleotides match TRBD1. The length of the CDR3 is 15 residues. Trimming at V came to 3 bases and at J to 5 bases, leaving 6 bases not matched to a gene. CDR1 is MGHDK and CDR2 is SYGVNS in the germline V gene. This CDR3 is CASSEYGTGDNEQFF. CDR3 DNA: TGTGCCAGCAGTGAGTACGGGACAGGCGACAATGAGCAGTTCTTC.

This clonotype was detected a few times. The chain links TRBV5-5 to TRBJ1-1; no clear D gene. Germline V CDR1 and CDR2: SGHKS, YYEKEE (reference sequence). Deletions cut 4 bases from V and 0 bases from J, with 13 bases between. CDR3 length: 15 residues. The CDR3 bases are TGTGCCAGCAGCGCCCCGGGCAGGCTGAACACTGAAGCTTTCTTT. It codes for CASSAPGRLNTEAFF.

This clonotype appeared many times. The gene calls are TRBV7-9 and TRBJ1-1, with no clear D. The germline CDR1 and CDR2 sequences are SEHNR and FQNEAQ (reference sequence). The CDR3 runs 12 residues. V shed 1 base and J shed 7 bases, with 7 bases lying between them. The CDR3 DNA reads TGTGCCAGCAGCTTAGGCGACGATGAAGCTTTCTTT. This translates into CASSLGDDEAFF.

The J gene is TRBJ2-4, the V gene TRBV2, with TRBD2 matching 9 bases. After removal of 8 bases from V and 6 bases from J, the junction contained 11 bases not matched to a gene. Per germline, CDR1 SNHLY and CDR2 FYNNEI. The CDR3 is made up of 15 amino acids. CDR3: CASHTAGGLGNIQYF. As DNA, the CDR3 is TGTGCCAGCCATACCGCGGGGGGGCTGGGAAACATTCAGTACTTC.

V and J are TRBV6-5 and TRBJ1-2; a possible D gene is TRBD1 (5 bases). The CDR3 runs 15 residues. V gave up 4 bases and J gave up 4 bases, with 16 bases separating them. CDR1 and CDR2 (germline): MNHEY, SVGAGI. The CDR3 here is CASSLLSNGGYGYTF. The CDR3 nucleotides read TGTGCCAGCAGTTTGTTGTCAAACGGGGGCTATGGCTACACCTTC.

Worth noting for this clonotype: A single base separates this from a much larger clone, so it may be a read error. CDR3 DNA sequence: TGTGCCAGCAGCACCCCAGGGCCACTGTCTGGAAACGCCATATATTTT. This encodes CASSTPGPLSGNAIYF. The chain recombines TRBV7-2 with TRBJ1-3; D perhaps matches TRBD1 (5 bases). The V gene's germline CDR1 is SGHTA and CDR2 FQGNSA. The length of the CDR3 is 16 residues.

The chain recombines TRBV7-9 with TRBJ2-7; 9 positions agree with TRBD2. This CDR3 region has 17 residues. The germline V gene has CDR1 SEHNR and CDR2 FQNEAQ (reference sequence). V shed 1 base, J shed 1 base, and the junction held 8 bases outside the gene matches. The CDR3 protein is CASSLGLGSGGSYEQYF. CDR3 sequence (DNA): TGTGCCAGCAGCTTAGGCTTGGGTAGCGGGGGATCCTACGAGCAGTACTTC.

This chain connects TRBV4-2 to TRBJ2-2, with 10 bases that match TRBD1. Germline V gene data show CDR1 as LGHNA and CDR2 as YNFKEQ. This CDR3 comprises 16 residues. V lost 1 base to trimming and J lost 6 bases; unmatched junction nucleotides: 5. CDR3: CASSQAGTGEAGELFF. CDR3 in DNA: TGTGCCAGCAGCCAAGCCGGGACAGGGGAAGCCGGGGAGCTGTTTTTT.

This clonotype appeared once. A much larger clone sits a single nucleotide away, making a read error possible. The chain employs TRBV7-2 and TRBJ2-7, with D possibly being TRBD2 (6 bases). CDR3 length: 16 amino acids. The V gene's germline CDR1 is SGHTA and CDR2 FQGNSA. The CDR3 DNA reads TGTGCCAGCGGCTTAGTACCGGGGCACCTCGGGGGCGAGCAGTACTTC. Encoded protein: CASGLVPGHLGGEQYF.

This chain uses TRBV2 with TRBJ2-1; 12 nucleotides match TRBD2. V was clipped by 5 bases and J by 9 bases; unmatched bases: 8. The CDR3 contains 15 residues. Germline V CDR1 and CDR2: SNHLY, FYNNEI. The CDR3 DNA reads TGTGCCAGCAGTAACCGACTAGCGGGGGCAGGTGAGCAGTTCTTC. Translation gives CASSNRLAGAGEQFF.

This clonotype was seen only a few times. This chain connects TRBV12-5 to TRBJ1-1; the D gene is possibly TRBD1 (5 bases). From germline, CDR1 is LGHNT and CDR2 FRNRAP. The CDR3 runs 12 residues. The CDR3 is CASRLGQTEAFF. Written as DNA, the CDR3 is TGTGCCAGTCGGCTGGGGCAAACTGAAGCTTTCTTT.

V and J are TRBV12-3 or TRBV12-4 and TRBJ1-2; D gene ambiguous. V lost 4 bases and J lost 12, with 9 bases in between. The CDR3 has 10 residues. The CDR3 spells CASSSRNHTF. The CDR3 DNA reads as TGTGCCAGCAGTTCCCGGAACCACACCTTC.

Here the CDR3 DNA reads TGCAGTGCTCGTCGGGGGGGCCGGTACAATGAGCAGTTCTTC. The encoded protein is CSARRGGRYNEQFF. The chain employs TRBV20-1 and TRBJ2-1; 8 bases fit TRBD2. This CDR3 region has 14 residues. V shed 5 bases, J shed 4 bases, and the junction held 7 bases outside the gene matches. Per germline, CDR1 DFQATT and CDR2 SNEGSKA (reference sequence).

This clonotype was counted ten times or more. The CDR3 loop reads CASSLVVAGASNQPQHF. The CDR3 DNA reads TGTGCCAGCAGTTTAGTCGTGGCAGGGGCCAGCAATCAGCCCCAGCATTTT. The V gene is TRBV12-3 or TRBV12-4, the J gene TRBJ1-5; tentatively, D is TRBD1 (6 bases). V lost 1 base and J lost 1, with 14 bases in between. The CDR3 loop spans 17 amino acids.

This chain connects TRBV7-9 to TRBJ1-2; D unclear. The CDR3 consists of 14 residues. The V gene lost 2 bases and the J gene lost 2 bases, with 9 bases spanning the gap. In germline, CDR1 is SEHNR, CDR2 FQNEAQ (reference sequence). The DNA of the CDR3 is TGTGCCAGCAGCTTAACAACAGTGAACTATGGCTACACCTTC. Translating it yields CASSLTTVNYGYTF.

Only a few counts were recorded for this clonotype. The chain couples TRBV7-2 to TRBJ2-4; D uncertain. V shed 1 base and J shed 2 bases, with 9 bases lying between them. Germline values: CDR1 SGHTA, CDR2 FQGNSA. The CDR3 runs 15 residues. In DNA, the CDR3 is TGTGCCAGCAGCTTAGAGGAGACCTCCAAAAACATTCAGTACTTC. It yields the protein CASSLEETSKNIQYF.

This sequence joins TRBV7-3 and TRBJ2-7; D is uncertain. CDR1 is SGHTA, CDR2 FQGTGA, per germline. V lost 5 bases to trimming and J lost 0 bases, with 11 bases between them. This CDR3 comprises 14 residues. Here the CDR3 reads CASSARTDSYEQYF. The CDR3, as DNA: TGTGCCAGCAGCGCCAGGACGGACTCCTACGAGCAGTACTTC.

This clonotype has more than one count but fewer than ten. The chain couples TRBV15 to TRBJ2-2; 8 bases map to TRBD1. The J segment lost 3 bases and the V segment lost 9 bases, leaving 0 bases of the junction unmatched. The CDR3 runs to 12 residues. Germline assignment: CDR1 LNHNV and CDR2 YYDKDF (reference sequence). The chain's CDR3 is CATGQDTGELFF. For the CDR3, the DNA is TGTGCCACGGGACAGGACACCGGGGAGCTGTTTTTT.

The sample holds a few counts of this clonotype. The chain has TRBV2 and TRBJ1-3; D unresolved. This CDR3 is built from 14 residues. Germline V gene sequence: CDR1 SNHLY, CDR2 FYNNEI. With 3 bases removed from V and 2 bases from J, the gap between germline ends came to 8 bases. The chain's CDR3 is CASSDRATGNTIYF. The CDR3 bases are TGTGCCAGCAGTGATAGGGCAACTGGAAACACCATATATTTT.

A few counts support this clonotype. J is TRBJ2-2 and V is TRBV12-3 or TRBV12-4; D is ambiguous. V lost 3 bases, J lost 4 bases, and 12 bases lay in between. The CDR3 extends over 15 amino acids. CDR3 coding DNA: TGTGCCAGCAGTTTCCGGGCAGAAGTCACCGGGGAGCTGTTTTTT. Protein sequence: CASSFRAEVTGELFF.

This clonotype was seen a few times. The CDR3 DNA reads as TGTGCCATCAGGTCGGATACGCAGTATTTT. It specifies CAIRSDTQYF. The chain couples TRBV2 to TRBJ2-3, with unresolved D. The CDR3 sequence is 10 residues long. CDR1 and CDR2 from the germline V gene are SNHLY and FYNNEI. V lost 10 bases, J lost 6 bases, and 8 bases lay in between.